This entry lists 21 T cell receptor beta chains sequenced from one sample in a study of blood T cell repertoires in COVID-19. The repertoire was sequenced with immunoSEQ multiplex PCR; TCRdb's copy has only in-frame clones and lacks some. The sample lists under 45,000 clones; approximately 88% were seen once. Sequencing was done on a sample of peripheral blood. These receptor sequences come from a human donor in a cohort sampled during active COVID-19.

The CDR3 is CTSPRLRVAKRPTHNEQFF. In nucleotides, the CDR3 is TGCACCAGCCCCCGTCTCCGAGTAGCCAAACGCCCCACGCACAATGAGCAGTTCTTC. This rearrangement joins TRBV1 to TRBJ2-1; TRBD2, the table's D call, was not compared with the DNA. TRBV1 is a pseudogene segment. The CDR3 totals 19 residues.

The table lists this clone with a few counts. The chain is built from TRBV7-9 and TRBJ1-6; D unclear. This CDR3 has 15 amino acids. V was shortened by 5 bases and J by 7 bases, with 15 bases between the two germline ends. Germline loops: CDR1 SEHNR, CDR2 FQNEAQ (reference sequence). In DNA, the CDR3 is TGTGCCAGCAGCCCCATCCTAACCTCCAATTCACCCCTCCACTTT. Its translation: CASSPILTSNSPLHF. Full variable domain (missing parts from reference TRBV7-9 and TRBJ1-6): DTGVSQNPRHKITKRGQNVTFRCDPISEHNRLYWYRQTLGQGPEFLTYFQNEAQLEKSRLLSDRFSAERPKGSFSTLEIQRTEQGDSAMYLCASSPILTSNSPLHFGNGTRLTVT.

V gene TRBV5-1 combines with J gene TRBJ2-2, with D perhaps TRBD2 (6 bases). The CDR3 extends over 17 amino acids. Germline V CDR1 and CDR2: SGHRS, YFSETQ. Between the trimmed V and J ends, which lost 1 base and 1 base, there was a span of 14 bases. CDR3 nucleotides: TGCGCCAGCAGCTTGAACCCACTCGGGGGGAACACCGGGGAGCTGTTTTTT. The encoded protein is CASSLNPLGGNTGELFF.

The chain has TRBV14 and TRBJ1-4, with D tentatively TRBD1 (6 bases). The ends were cut back, 4 bases at V and 8 bases at J, with 17 bases in the middle. The germline V gene encodes CDR1 SGHDN and CDR2 FVKESK. The CDR3 runs 15 residues. CDR3 bases: TGTGCCAGCAGCCGAACGGGGATTAGGGGGGAAAAACTGTTTTTT. Its translation is CASSRTGIRGEKLFF. The full variable domain, with the rest looked up from reference TRBV14 and TRBJ1-4, is EAGVTQFPSHSVIEKGQTVTLRCDPISGHDNLYWYRRVMGKEIKFLLHFVKESKQDESGMPNNRFLAERTGGTYSTLKVQPAELEDSGVYFCASSRTGIRGEKLFFGSGTQLSVL.

This clone was seen only once. The chain carries TRBV6-1 and TRBJ2-3; 8 bases match TRBD2. V lost 2 bases and J lost 1; bases outside the gene matches: 2. Germline values: CDR1 MNHNS, CDR2 SASEGT. The CDR3 totals 15 residues. The CDR3 loop is CASSERRGGTDTQYF. The CDR3 DNA reads TGTGCCAGCAGTGAAAGGCGGGGGGGCACAGATACGCAGTATTTT.

This chain links TRBV27 with TRBJ2-7; TRBD2 agrees at 8 bases. Trimming cost V 6 bases and J 0 bases; bases outside gene matches: 10. Germline CDR1 MNHEY, CDR2 SMNVEV (reference sequence). There are 16 residues in the CDR3. The CDR3 reads CASRQNLAGLSYEQYF. CDR3 nucleotides: TGTGCCAGCAGACAGAACCTAGCGGGCCTCTCCTACGAGCAGTACTTC.

There are a few counts of this clone. The rearrangement joins TRBV5-4 to TRBJ2-5, with D unresolved. V was shortened by 0 bases and J by 5 bases, with 17 bases between the two germline ends. CDR1 and CDR2 from the germline V gene are SGHNT and YYREEE (reference sequence). The CDR3 totals 16 residues. CDR3 nucleotide sequence: TGTGCCAGCAGCTTGGCCACGCTAACCCGCCACGAGACCCAGTACTTC. The encoded protein is CASSLATLTRHETQYF.

V usage is TRBV2 and J usage is TRBJ2-1, with 13 positions matching TRBD2. This CDR3 has 16 amino acids. After removal of 3 bases from V and 8 bases from J, the junction contained 7 bases not matched to a gene. CDR1 and CDR2 from the germline V gene are SNHLY and FYNNEI. The CDR3: CASSDGGLAGEDEQFF. The CDR3 DNA reads as TGTGCCAGCAGTGACGGCGGACTAGCGGGAGAGGATGAGCAGTTCTTC. Filled out from reference TRBV2 and TRBJ2-1, the complete variable domain reads EPEVTQTPSHQVTQMGQEVILRCVPISNHLYFYWYRQILGQKVEFLVSFYNNEISEKSEIFDDQFSVERPDGSNFTLKIRSTKLEDSAMYFCASSDGGLAGEDEQFFGPGTRLTVL.

The rearrangement links TRBV11-2 to TRBJ1-4; possible D gene TRBD1, 6 bases. Germline V gene lookup returns CDR1 SGHAT and CDR2 FQNNGV. The CDR3 runs to 14 residues. V lost 5 bases to trimming and J lost 8 bases, with 15 bases between them. The CDR3 protein is CASSQIRGREKLFF. The CDR3 DNA reads as TGTGCCAGCAGCCAAATCAGGGGACGAGAAAAACTGTTTTTT.

The chain employs TRBV21-1 and TRBJ2-1; TRBD2 is taken as the D call from the table, unchecked against the DNA. TRBV21-1 is a pseudogene. The CDR3 sequence is 14 residues long. CDR3 amino acids: CASSGTSGRDEQFF. In DNA, the CDR3 is TGTGCCAGCAGCGGGACTAGCGGGAGGGATGAGCAGTTCTTC.

The chain recombines TRBV28 with TRBJ2-2, with D unclear. Germline V gives CDR1 MDHEN, CDR2 SYDVKM. The CDR3 sequence is 13 residues long. V dropped 2 bases and J dropped 6 bases, with 7 bases sitting between them. The CDR3 loop is CASSLPPPGELFF. CDR3 nucleotide sequence: TGTGCCAGCAGTTTACCCCCTCCCGGGGAGCTGTTTTTT.

This sequence joins TRBV30 and TRBJ2-7, with a tentative D call TRBD1 (5 bases). CDR3 length: 13 residues. Germline CDR1 GTSNPN, CDR2 SVGIG (reference sequence). Trimming took 1 base from V and 0 from J, leaving 7 bases between them. The chain's CDR3 is CAWSGQFSYEQYF. CDR3 coding DNA: TGTGCCTGGAGTGGACAGTTCTCCTACGAGCAGTACTTC.

The chain employs TRBV11-2 and TRBJ2-1; 12 bases map to TRBD2. V gave up 5 bases and J gave up 7 bases; unmatched junction bases: 12. The CDR3 has 17 amino acids. Germline CDR1 and CDR2: SGHAT and FQNNGV. The CDR3 sequence is CASSIDPTSGRSNEQFF. Written as DNA, the CDR3 is TGTGCCAGCAGCATCGACCCGACTAGCGGGAGATCGAATGAGCAGTTCTTC.

V and J are TRBV6-6 and TRBJ2-7, with TRBD2 identical over 11 bases. CDR3 length: 16 residues. Germline trimming cut 7 bases from V and 5 bases from J; bases unmatched to any gene: 13. Germline CDR1 and CDR2: MNHNY and SVGAGI (reference sequence). This chain's CDR3 is CASNPLAGDPSHEQYF. The CDR3 DNA follows: TGTGCCAGCAACCCACTAGCGGGAGACCCTTCGCACGAGCAGTACTTC.

The chain recombines TRBV7-2 with TRBJ2-5; tentatively, D is TRBD2 (6 bases). V was pared by 5 bases and J by 5 bases, with 18 bases between. CDR3 length: 15 amino acids. In germline, CDR1 is SGHTA, CDR2 FQGNSA. The DNA of the CDR3 is TGTGCCAGCAGCCCTACGGGACTTAGCCGGGAGACCCAGTACTTC. Translation gives CASSPTGLSRETQYF.

J is TRBJ2-6 and V is TRBV6-6, with 7 bases aligning to TRBD1. The CDR3 totals 17 residues. Trimming cost V 5 bases and J 2 bases; bases outside gene matches: 9. The germline V gene has CDR1 MNHNY and CDR2 SVGAGI (reference sequence). The CDR3 DNA reads TGTGCCAGCAGTCCAACCGGCCAGGGGGCTGGGGCCAACGTCCTGACTTTC. This encodes CASSPTGQGAGANVLTF.

This clone has just one count. The DNA for the CDR3 is TGTGCCAGCAGCTTAATAAGGGGCTCCTACAATGAGCAGTTCTTC. Amino acids: CASSLIRGSYNEQFF. This chain joins TRBV7-6 and TRBJ2-1; TRBD1 might be the D (5 bases). The CDR3 is 15 amino acids. The ends were cut back, 2 bases at V and 0 bases at J, with 8 bases in the middle. Looked up from germline, CDR1 is SGHVS and CDR2 is FNYEAQ.

The chain employs TRBV21-1 and TRBJ1-6; the listed D gene, TRBD1, was not tested against the DNA. TRBV21-1 is recorded as a pseudogene. This CDR3 contains 18 residues. Here the CDR3 reads CASSTYRQLEGVNSPLHF. CDR3 coding DNA: TGTGCCAGCAGCACTTACCGCCAGTTGGAAGGGGTCAATTCACCCCTCCACTTT.

About this clone: Its ends do not fully match the called genes, so a read error is possible. The chain recombines TRBV20-1 with TRBJ2-7; the D is unclear. Germline values: CDR1 DFQATT, CDR2 SNEGSKA (reference sequence). This CDR3 comprises 11 residues. The CDR3 here is CSASDSDEQYF. In DNA form, the CDR3 reads TGCAGTGCCAGCGACTCCGACGAGCAGTACTTC.

The chain is built from TRBV5-1 and TRBJ1-2, with 8 bases matching TRBD1. The CDR3 extends over 15 amino acids. The trim removed 2 bases at V and 6 bases at J, leaving 9 bases unmatched. Germline V gene lookup returns CDR1 SGHRS and CDR2 YFSETQ. CDR3 protein: CASSFSGQGENGYTF. The CDR3 region has the DNA TGCGCCAGCAGCTTCTCCGGACAGGGTGAAAATGGCTACACCTTC.

The chain joins TRBV27 to TRBJ2-3; TRBD2 aligns across 13 bases. The V gene end was trimmed by 4 bases and the J gene end by 6 bases; junction bases not matched to a gene: 13. CDR1 is MNHEY and CDR2 is SMNVEV in the germline V gene (reference sequence). The CDR3 runs 18 residues. As DNA, the CDR3 is TGTGCCAGCAGTTCATCCCGACTAGCGGGAGGCTCAAGGGATACGCAGTATTTT. It encodes CASSSSRLAGGSRDTQYF.